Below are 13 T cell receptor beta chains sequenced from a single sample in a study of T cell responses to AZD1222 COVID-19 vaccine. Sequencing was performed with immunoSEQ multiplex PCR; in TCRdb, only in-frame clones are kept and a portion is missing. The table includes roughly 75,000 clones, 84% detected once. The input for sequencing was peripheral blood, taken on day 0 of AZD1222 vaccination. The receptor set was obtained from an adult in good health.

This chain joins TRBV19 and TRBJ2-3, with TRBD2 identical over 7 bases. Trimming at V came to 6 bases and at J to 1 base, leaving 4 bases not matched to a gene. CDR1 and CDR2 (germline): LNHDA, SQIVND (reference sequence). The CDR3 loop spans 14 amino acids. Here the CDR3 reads CASSRSGGTDTQYF. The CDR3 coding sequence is TGTGCCAGTAGCCGCAGCGGGGGCACAGATACGCAGTATTTT.

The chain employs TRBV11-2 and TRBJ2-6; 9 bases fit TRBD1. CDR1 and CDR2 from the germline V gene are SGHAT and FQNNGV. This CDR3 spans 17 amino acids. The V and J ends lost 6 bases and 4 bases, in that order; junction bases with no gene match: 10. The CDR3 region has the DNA TGTGCCAGCAGGCCCCCCGGGACAGGGAGAGGGGCCAACGTCCTGACTTTC. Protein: CASRPPGTGRGANVLTF. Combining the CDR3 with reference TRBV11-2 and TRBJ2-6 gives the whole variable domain EAGVAQSPRYKIIEKRQSVAFWCNPISGHATLYWYQQILGQGPKLLIQFQNNGVVDDSQLPKDRFSAERLKGVDSTLKIQPAKLEDSAVYLCASRPPGTGRGANVLTFGAGSRLTVL.

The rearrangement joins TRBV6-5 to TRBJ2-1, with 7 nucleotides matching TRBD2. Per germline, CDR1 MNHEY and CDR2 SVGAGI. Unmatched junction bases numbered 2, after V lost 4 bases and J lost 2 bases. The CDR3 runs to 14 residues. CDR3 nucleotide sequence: TGTGCCAGCAGTTCTCTAGCGGCCTACAATGAGCAGTTCTTC. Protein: CASSSLAAYNEQFF.

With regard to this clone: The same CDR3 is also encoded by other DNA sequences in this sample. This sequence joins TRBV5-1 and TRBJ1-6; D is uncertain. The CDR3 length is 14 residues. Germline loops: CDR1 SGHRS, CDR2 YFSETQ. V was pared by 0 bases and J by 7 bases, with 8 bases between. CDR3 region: CASSLGQANSPLHF. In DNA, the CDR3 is TGCGCCAGCAGCTTGGGCCAGGCCAATTCACCCCTCCACTTT.

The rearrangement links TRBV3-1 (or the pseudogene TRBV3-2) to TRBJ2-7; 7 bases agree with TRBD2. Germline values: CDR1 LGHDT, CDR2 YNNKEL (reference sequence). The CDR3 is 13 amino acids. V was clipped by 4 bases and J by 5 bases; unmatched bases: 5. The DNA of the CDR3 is TGTGCCAGCAGCCGGACCGCGGGGGACGAGCAGTACTTC. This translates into CASSRTAGDEQYF.

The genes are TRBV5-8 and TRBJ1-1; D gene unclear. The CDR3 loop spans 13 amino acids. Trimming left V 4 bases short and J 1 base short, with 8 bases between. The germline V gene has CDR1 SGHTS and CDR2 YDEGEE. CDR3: CASSTDANTEAFF. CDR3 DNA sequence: TGTGCCAGCAGCACCGACGCGAACACTGAAGCTTTCTTT.

The CDR3 loop is CASGLGQVLGETQYF. The CDR3 DNA follows: TGTGCTAGTGGTTTAGGTCAGGTCCTTGGAGAGACCCAGTACTTC. V gene TRBV12-5 combines with J gene TRBJ2-5, with unresolved D. Germline V lookup: CDR1 LGHNT, CDR2 FRNRAP. V lost 3 bases, J lost 4 bases, and 15 bases lay in between. CDR3 length: 15 amino acids.

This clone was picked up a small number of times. CDR3 in DNA: TGTGCCAGCTCGGGGTTGTTCGCAGGCTACACCTTC. Translated: CASSGLFAGYTF. The rearrangement links TRBV28 to TRBJ1-2, with no clear D. The germline gives CDR1 MDHEN, CDR2 SYDVKM. Trimming left V 8 bases short and J 8 bases short, with 15 bases between. The CDR3 totals 12 residues.

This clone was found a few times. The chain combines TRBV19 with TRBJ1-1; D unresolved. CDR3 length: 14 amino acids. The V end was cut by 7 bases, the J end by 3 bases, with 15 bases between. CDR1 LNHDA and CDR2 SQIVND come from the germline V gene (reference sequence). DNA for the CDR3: TGTGCCAGTAAGGTACCACGAGGCCACACTGAAGCTTTCTTT. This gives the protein CASKVPRGHTEAFF.

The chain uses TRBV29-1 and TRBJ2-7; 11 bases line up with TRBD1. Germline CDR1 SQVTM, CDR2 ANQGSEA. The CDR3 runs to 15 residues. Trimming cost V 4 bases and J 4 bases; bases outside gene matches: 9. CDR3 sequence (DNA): TGCAGCGTTGTACGGACAGGGGGCGTTGGATACGAGCAGTACTTC. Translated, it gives CSVVRTGGVGYEQYF.

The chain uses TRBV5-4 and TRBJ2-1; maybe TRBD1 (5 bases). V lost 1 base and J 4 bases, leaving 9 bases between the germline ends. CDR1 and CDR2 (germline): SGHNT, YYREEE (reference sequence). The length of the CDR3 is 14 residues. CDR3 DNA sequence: TGTGCCAGCAGCTTGAAGACAGCGTACAATGAGCAGTTCTTC. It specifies CASSLKTAYNEQFF.

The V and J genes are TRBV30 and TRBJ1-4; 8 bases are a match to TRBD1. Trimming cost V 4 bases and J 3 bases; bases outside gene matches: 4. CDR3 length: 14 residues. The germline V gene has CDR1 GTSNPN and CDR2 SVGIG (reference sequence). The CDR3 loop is CAWTLGQANEKLFF. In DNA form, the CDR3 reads TGTGCCTGGACCCTGGGACAGGCTAATGAAAAACTGTTTTTT. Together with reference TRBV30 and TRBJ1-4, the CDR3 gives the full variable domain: SQTIHQWPATLVQPVGSPLSLECTVEGTSNPNLYWYRQAAGRGLQLLFYSVGIGQISSEVPQNLSASRPQDRQFILSSKKLLLSDSGFYLCAWTLGQANEKLFFGSGTQLSVL.

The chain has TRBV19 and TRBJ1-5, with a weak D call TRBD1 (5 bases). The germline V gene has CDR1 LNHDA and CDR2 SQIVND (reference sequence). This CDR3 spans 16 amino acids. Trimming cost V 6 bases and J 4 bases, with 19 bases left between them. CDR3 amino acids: CASSRGFRALNQPQHF. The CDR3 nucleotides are TGTGCCAGTAGCCGCGGGTTCAGGGCCCTAAATCAGCCCCAGCATTTT.